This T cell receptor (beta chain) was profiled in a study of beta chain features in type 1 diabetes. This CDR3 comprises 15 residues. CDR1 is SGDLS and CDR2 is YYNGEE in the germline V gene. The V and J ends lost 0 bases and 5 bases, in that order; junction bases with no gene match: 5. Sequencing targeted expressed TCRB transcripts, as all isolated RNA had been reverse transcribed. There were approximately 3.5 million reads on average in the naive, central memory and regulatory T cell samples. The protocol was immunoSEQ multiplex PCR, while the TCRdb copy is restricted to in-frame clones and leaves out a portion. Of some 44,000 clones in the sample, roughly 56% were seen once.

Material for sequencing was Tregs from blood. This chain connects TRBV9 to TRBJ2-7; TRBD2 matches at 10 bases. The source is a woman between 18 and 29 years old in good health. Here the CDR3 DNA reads TGTGCCAGCAGCGTAGGTCTAGCGGGAGTAAACGAGCAGTACTTC. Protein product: CASSVGLAGVNEQYF.